Listed below are T cell receptor beta chains from one sample, sequenced in a study of T cells in Graves' hyperthyroidism and ophthalmopathy. From the multiplex PCR reads, TCRdb called clonotypes with MiXCR, one entry per CDR3 protein. The sample carries hundreds of thousands of distinct CDR3 sequences, 14% to 15% recorded once. Sequenced material: blood. Source of these receptors: a woman in her twenties or thirties with Graves' hyperthyroidism. The CDR3 runs from the conserved cysteine through the conserved F or W. The D gene is left open where the match is weak. Not every row has a clone size; where given, it reads once, few, many or a size class.

d_gene	len	v_gene	j_gene	abundance	CDR3nt	CDR3aa
TRBD1	13	TRBV20-1	TRBJ1-2	.	TGCAGTGCTCCCGGGACAGGGCACTATGGCTACACCTTC	CSAPGTGHYGYTF
.	15	TRBV6-1	TRBJ2-3	few	TGTGCCAGCAGTAACCTCCACGAGCGCACAGATACGCAGTATTTT	CASSNLHERTDTQYF
.	17	TRBV27	TRBJ2-2	few	TGTGCCAGCAGTCCCCTTGCGAAAAATCCGAACACCGGGGAGCTGTTTTTT	CASSPLAKNPNTGELFF
TRBD1	15	TRBV18	TRBJ1-1	many	TGTGCCAGCTCACCCACAGGGGGCTCGGGCACTGAAGCTTTCTTT	CASSPTGGSGTEAFF
.	19	TRBV19	TRBJ1-4	.	TGTGCCAGTAGGAAGGACAGCCAGTGGGTAAAAACAACTAATGAAAAACTGTTTTTT	CASRKDSQWVKTTNEKLFF
.	13	TRBV29-1	TRBJ2-5	many	TGCAGCGTTGAACTGACAGTTCAAGAGACCCAGTACTTC	CSVELTVQETQYF
.	14	TRBV6-1	TRBJ1-1	many	TGTGCCAGCAGGCCAGATTCGTGGAACACTGAAGCTTTCTTT	CASRPDSWNTEAFF
.	13	TRBV27	TRBJ2-7	many	TGTGCCAGCAGTTACCCAGGGTCCGGCGAGCAGTACTTC	CASSYPGSGEQYF
.	14	TRBV6-5	TRBJ2-5	.	TGTGCCAGCAGTTACAGTGCAGGGTTAGAGACCCAGTACTTC	CASSYSAGLETQYF
TRBD1	17	TRBV2	TRBJ2-1	.	TGTGCCAGCAGTCGGGACAGGGCGACCGGGACAATCGATGAGCAGTTCTTC	CASSRDRATGTIDEQFF
.	14	TRBV3-1	TRBJ1-1	many	TGTGCCAGCAGCCAAGATGTCGGCGGCACTGAAGCTTTCTTT	CASSQDVGGTEAFF
.	15	TRBV19	TRBJ1-5	.	TGTGCCAGTAGGACTACAGGGAATAGCAATCAGCCCCAGCATTTT	CASRTTGNSNQPQHF
TRBD1	15	TRBV20-1	TRBJ2-7	many	TGCAGTGCTAGGGCTAGGGACAGGGAATCCTACGAGCAGTACTTC	CSARARDRESYEQYF
.	15	TRBV6-1	TRBJ2-3	.	TGTGCCAGCGAAGTGGGCCTCCTAGGGGCAGATACGCAGTATTTT	CASEVGLLGADTQYF
.	16	TRBV19	TRBJ2-7	few	TGTGCCAGTCAACACCGAGGCGGGACGGATGGCTTCGAGCAGTACTTC	CASQHRGGTDGFEQYF
.	17	TRBV3-1	TRBJ1-5	few	TGTGCCAGCAGCCAAGGAACGGGAGGTATCAGCAATCAGCCCCAGCATTTT	CASSQGTGGISNQPQHF
.	14	TRBV6-1	TRBJ1-2	many	TGTGCCAGCAGTGAAGAAAGGGCTTCGCGTGGCTACACCTTC	CASSEERASRGYTF
.	13	TRBV6-1	TRBJ2-7	.	TGTGCCAGCACCGTCCCGGGGCTTTACGAGCAGTACTTC	CASTVPGLYEQYF
TRBD1	14	TRBV20-1	TRBJ2-3	few	TGCAGTGCTAGGCAGGGACAGCGCACAGATACGCAGTATTTT	CSARQGQRTDTQYF
TRBD2	15	TRBV5-1	TRBJ2-5	many	TGCGCCAGCAGCGAGGGACTAGCGGGCGGAGAGACCCAGTACTTC	CASSEGLAGGETQYF
.	12	TRBV2	TRBJ2-6	.	TGTGCCAGCAGTGAAGCGAGGGACGTCCTGACTTTC	CASSEARDVLTF
.	16	TRBV28	TRBJ2-2	once	TGTGCCAGCAGTTTACTCTGGCAGGGGGGAGACGGGGAGCTGTTTTTT	CASSLLWQGGDGELFF
.	15	TRBV28	TRBJ2-5	.	TGTGCCAGCAGTTTATGGAACAGGGTGAGAGAGACCCAGTACTTC	CASSLWNRVRETQYF
.	14	TRBV28	TRBJ2-5	.	TGTGCCAGCAGTCTCCCGACAGGGAGGGAGACCCAGTACTTC	CASSLPTGRETQYF
.	14	TRBV2	TRBJ1-5	many	TGTGCCAGCAGTGAAGGGGGGGGGTTGAAGCCCCAGCATTTT	CASSEGGGLKPQHF
TRBD2	16	TRBV19	TRBJ2-1	.	TGTGCCAGTAGTATTGGGGGGACTAGCGGGAGGGATGAGCAGTTCTTC	CASSIGGTSGRDEQFF
TRBD2	19	TRBV28	TRBJ2-1	.	TGTGCCAGCAGTTTCACACTAGCGGGAGGCCAGGTGTCCTACAATGAGCAGTTCTTC	CASSFTLAGGQVSYNEQFF
.	13	TRBV30	TRBJ1-1	many	TGTGCCTGGAGTGCCGCTAAGGACACTGAAGCTTTCTTT	CAWSAAKDTEAFF
TRBD2	16	TRBV27	TRBJ2-1	.	TGTGCCAGCAGTTTAGGGTTTAGCGGGAGGTACAATGAGCAGTTCTTC	CASSLGFSGRYNEQFF
.	16	TRBV5-5	TRBJ1-2	.	TGTGCCAGCAGCTTGGATACAGGTCTAGCTAACTATGGCTACACCTTC	CASSLDTGLANYGYTF
TRBD2	15	TRBV6-2/TRBV6-3	TRBJ2-7	many	TGTGCCAGCAGCACCGGGACTAGCGGGACCCACGAGCAGTACTTC	CASSTGTSGTHEQYF
.	14	TRBV12-3/TRBV12-4	TRBJ2-5	many	TGTGCCAGCAGTTTTAGTAGCGGCCAAGAGACCCAGTACTTC	CASSFSSGQETQYF
.	15	TRBV20-1	TRBJ2-2	few	TGCAGTGCTAGAGTTCCGAGCGGGAACACCGGGGAGCTGTTTTTT	CSARVPSGNTGELFF
.	14	TRBV5-1	TRBJ2-7	few	TGCGCCAGCAGCTTGCTAGGTGCTGGTCGCGAGCAGTACTTC	CASSLLGAGREQYF
TRBD1	14	TRBV29-1	TRBJ2-3	few	TGCAGCGTTGATACGGGAAGGGGGCTGGATACGCAGTATTTT	CSVDTGRGLDTQYF
.	13	TRBV19	TRBJ2-1	few	TGTGCCAGTAGTCCCCTAGCGAGCAATGAGCAGTTCTTC	CASSPLASNEQFF
TRBD2	13	TRBV20-1	TRBJ2-5	many	TGCAGTGCGGAGGCTAGCGGGCAAGAGACCCAGTACTTC	CSAEASGQETQYF
.	14	TRBV12-3/TRBV12-4	TRBJ2-7	many	TGTGCCAGCAGTCCTCCGGACACTTCCTACGAGCAGTACTTC	CASSPPDTSYEQYF
.	13	TRBV5-1	TRBJ1-2	many	TGCGCCAGCACCCATCCGGGCTTGGATGGCTACACCTTC	CASTHPGLDGYTF
.	14	TRBV7-2	TRBJ1-1	many	TGTGCCAGCAGCCCAGGGGAAATGAACACTGAAGCTTTCTTT	CASSPGEMNTEAFF
TRBD2	17	TRBV5-1	TRBJ2-4	.	TGCGCCAGCAGCTTGGTAGCTAGCGGTGTTAAGGGAAACATTCAGTACTTC	CASSLVASGVKGNIQYF
.	13	TRBV29-1	TRBJ2-5	.	TGCAGCGTCCGTACAGTGAGCCAAGAGACCCAGTACTTC	CSVRTVSQETQYF
TRBD1	15	TRBV28	TRBJ2-2	many	TGTGCCAGCAGGGCGGGACAGGATAACACCGGGGAGCTGTTTTTT	CASRAGQDNTGELFF
.	15	TRBV24-1	TRBJ1-5	few	TGTGCCACCAGTGATTTCTCCGAGGAGGGCTTCCAGCTCCATTTT	CATSDFSEEGFQLHF
.	14	TRBV9	TRBJ2-2	.	TGTGCCAGCAGCGTCGAGGGCAACACCGGGGAGCTGTTTTTT	CASSVEGNTGELFF
TRBD1	17	TRBV14	TRBJ2-5	many	TGTGCCAGCAGCCTCAATTGGGCCCGGACAGGGACAGAGACCCAGTACTTC	CASSLNWARTGTETQYF
.	18	TRBV5-1	TRBJ2-6	few	TGCGCCAGCAGCTTGGTTGGACTTGAGGGTTCTGGGGCCAACGTCCTGACTTTC	CASSLVGLEGSGANVLTF
TRBD1	13	TRBV20-1	TRBJ1-2	few	TGCAGTGCCACCGGGACAGGGGAGAAGGGCTACACCTTC	CSATGTGEKGYTF
TRBD1	15	TRBV3-1	TRBJ2-7	many	TGTGCCAGCAGCCAAGTCCCAGGGGGTACCTACGAGCAGTACTTC	CASSQVPGGTYEQYF
.	15	TRBV19	TRBJ2-1	many	TGTGCCAGTGACGGTCAGGGCAGCGGTATAGGTGAGCAGTTCTTC	CASDGQGSGIGEQFF
.	16	TRBV3-1	TRBJ2-2	.	TGTGCCAGCAGCCAACGGCGGGGTGGAGGAGCCGGGGAGCTGTTTTTT	CASSQRRGGGAGELFF
.	12	TRBV20-1	TRBJ1-2	many	TGCAGTGCTCTACAGGGCGGCTATGGCTACACCTTC	CSALQGGYGYTF
.	13	TRBV19	TRBJ1-1	few	TGTGCCAGTAGTGCGGATGGGGGGACTGAAGCTTTCTTT	CASSADGGTEAFF
.	14	TRBV12-3/TRBV12-4	TRBJ2-1	.	TGTGCCAGCACCGTGACCGGGACAATCGATGAGCAGTTCTTC	CASTVTGTIDEQFF
.	17	TRBV13	TRBJ1-2	few	TGTGCCAGCAGCACCATGAGGTGGGGGAGGACTGCCTATGGCTACACCTTC	CASSTMRWGRTAYGYTF
.	16	TRBV12-3/TRBV12-4	TRBJ2-1	many	TGTGCCAGCAGTGGTACGACTAGTCGCGAACCCAATGAGCAGTTCTTC	CASSGTTSREPNEQFF
TRBD1	18	TRBV11-3	TRBJ2-6	.	TGTACCAGCAGCCTAGGACAGGGGCGGGGAGCTGGGGCCAGCGTCCTGACTTTC	CTSSLGQGRGAGASVLTF
TRBD1	14	TRBV29-1	TRBJ1-1	many	TGCAGTTCCTGGACAGGGATGATGAACACTGAAGCTTTCTTT	CSSWTGMMNTEAFF